Listed below are T cell receptor beta chains from one sample, sequenced in a study of blood T cell repertoires in COVID-19. Only in-frame clones appear in the TCRdb table, and some are missing; sequencing was by immunoSEQ multiplex PCR. Counted here are hundreds of thousands of clones, 88% occurring once; the ten biggest clones make up approximately 2.1%. Sequencing was done on a sample of PBMCs or T cells enriched from blood (not recorded which). These receptors all stem from a woman aged 40-49 years with acute COVID-19. The CDR3 runs from the conserved cysteine through the conserved F or W.

V	J	CDR3
TRBV6-5	TRBJ2-2	CASSYTNRNTGELFF
TRBV11-2	TRBJ1-1	CASSPRTGTEAFF
TRBV6-2/TRBV6-3	TRBJ2-3	CASTPAGSSDTQYF
TRBV6-5	TRBJ1-1	CASDRGNTEAFF
TRBV9	TRBJ2-5	CASSVSGPGGETQYF
TRBV10-3	TRBJ1-2	CAISRTGEYNYGYTF
TRBV19	TRBJ1-6	CASSNDRVNSPLHF
TRBV29-1	TRBJ2-7	CSVEDNGSEQYF
TRBV7-2	TRBJ1-1	CASSTTTGNTEAFF
TRBV5-5	TRBJ2-3	CASSSLGRDTSTDTQYF
TRBV18	TRBJ2-3	CASSPSGSLKTDTQYF
TRBV11-2	TRBJ2-5	CASSSDWAQETQYF
TRBV5-5	TRBJ2-3	CASSIPGTGVTDTQYF
TRBV7-2	TRBJ1-2	CASSLVVGDYGYTF
TRBV5-4	TRBJ2-3	CASSLGSGGTDTQYF
TRBV19	TRBJ1-6	CASSIGFRARVSPLHF
TRBV19	TRBJ1-6	CASRILSSYNSPLHF
TRBV5-4	TRBJ2-5	CASRAGSLETQYF
TRBV25-1	TRBJ1-2	CASSPRQGIVSNYGYTF
TRBV24-1	TRBJ2-3	CAIQGQGPTSTDTQYF
TRBV5-1	TRBJ2-1	CASSLEGQGAYNEQFF
TRBV7-2	TRBJ2-6	CASSLQTAPGANVLTF